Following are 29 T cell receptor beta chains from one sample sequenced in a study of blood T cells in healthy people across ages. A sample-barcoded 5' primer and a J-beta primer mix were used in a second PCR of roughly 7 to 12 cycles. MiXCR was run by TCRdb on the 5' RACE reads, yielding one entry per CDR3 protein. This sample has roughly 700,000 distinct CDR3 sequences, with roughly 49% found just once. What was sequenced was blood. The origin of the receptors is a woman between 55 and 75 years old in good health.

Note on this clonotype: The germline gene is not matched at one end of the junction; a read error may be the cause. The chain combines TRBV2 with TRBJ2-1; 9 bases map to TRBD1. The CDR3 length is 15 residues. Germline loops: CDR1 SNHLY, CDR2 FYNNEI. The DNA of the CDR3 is TGTGCCAGCAGGGAAGGGACAGGGCCCTACAATGAGCAGTTCTTC. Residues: CASREGTGPYNEQFF.

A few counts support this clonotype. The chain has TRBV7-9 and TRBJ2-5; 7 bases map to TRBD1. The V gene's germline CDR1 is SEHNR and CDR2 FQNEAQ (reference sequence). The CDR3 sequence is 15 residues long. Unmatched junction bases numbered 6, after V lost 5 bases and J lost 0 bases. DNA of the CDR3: TGTGCCAGCAGCCCTACAGGGGCAAACCAAGAGACCCAGTACTTC. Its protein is CASSPTGANQETQYF.

CDR3 residues: CSATPTGRPYEQYF. The CDR3 DNA sequence: TGCAGTGCTACACCTACTGGCCGTCCCTACGAGCAGTACTTC. The gene calls are TRBV20-1 and TRBJ2-7; D not certain. Germline lookup yields CDR1 DFQATT and CDR2 SNEGSKA (reference sequence). Trimming stripped 4 bases from V and 2 bases from J, with 15 bases between. The CDR3 sequence is 14 residues long.

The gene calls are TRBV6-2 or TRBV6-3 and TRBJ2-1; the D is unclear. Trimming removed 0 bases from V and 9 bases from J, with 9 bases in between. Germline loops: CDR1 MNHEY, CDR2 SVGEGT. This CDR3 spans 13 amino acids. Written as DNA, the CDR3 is TGTGCCAGCAGTTACTCTCGTCCTGGTGAGCAGTTCTTC. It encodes CASSYSRPGEQFF.

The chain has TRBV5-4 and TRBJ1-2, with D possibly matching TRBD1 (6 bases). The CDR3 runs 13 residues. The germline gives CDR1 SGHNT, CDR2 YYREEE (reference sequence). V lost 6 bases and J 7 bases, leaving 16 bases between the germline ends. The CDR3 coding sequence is TGTGCCAGCACCGAGGGGACAACCTTTGGCTACACCTTC. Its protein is CASTEGTTFGYTF.

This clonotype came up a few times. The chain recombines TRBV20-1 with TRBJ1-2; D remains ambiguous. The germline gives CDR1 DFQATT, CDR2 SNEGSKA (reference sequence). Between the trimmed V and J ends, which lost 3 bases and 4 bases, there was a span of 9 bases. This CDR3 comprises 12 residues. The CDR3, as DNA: TGCAGTGCTAGCTGGGGAAGCTATGGCTACACCTTC. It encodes CSASWGSYGYTF.

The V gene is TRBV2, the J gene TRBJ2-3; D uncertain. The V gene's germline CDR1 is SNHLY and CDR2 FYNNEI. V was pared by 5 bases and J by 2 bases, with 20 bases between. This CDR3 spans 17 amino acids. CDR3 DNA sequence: TGTGCCAGCAGTCCCCAAGTAGCAGGACGTCCCACAGATACGCAGTATTTT. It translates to CASSPQVAGRPTDTQYF.

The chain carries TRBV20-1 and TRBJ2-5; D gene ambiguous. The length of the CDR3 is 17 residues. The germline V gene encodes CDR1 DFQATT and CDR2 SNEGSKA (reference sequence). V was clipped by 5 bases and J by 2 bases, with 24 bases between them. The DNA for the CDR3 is TGCAGTGCTCCCCCCCGGGCAGGCCATGTTTCACAAGAGACCCAGTACTTC. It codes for CSAPPRAGHVSQETQYF.

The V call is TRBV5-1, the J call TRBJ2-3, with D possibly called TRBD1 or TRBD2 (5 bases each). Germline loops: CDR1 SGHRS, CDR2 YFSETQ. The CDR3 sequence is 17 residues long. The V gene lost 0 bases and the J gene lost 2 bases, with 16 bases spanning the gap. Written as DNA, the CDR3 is TGCGCCAGCAGCTTGGCCCGGGACGGAAGACACACAGATACGCAGTATTTT. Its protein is CASSLARDGRHTDTQYF.

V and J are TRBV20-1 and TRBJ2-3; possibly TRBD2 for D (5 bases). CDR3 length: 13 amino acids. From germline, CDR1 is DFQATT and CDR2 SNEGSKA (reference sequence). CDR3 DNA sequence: TGCAGCGGGGTGGGTCGAGGGACAGATACGCAGTATTTT. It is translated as CSGVGRGTDTQYF.

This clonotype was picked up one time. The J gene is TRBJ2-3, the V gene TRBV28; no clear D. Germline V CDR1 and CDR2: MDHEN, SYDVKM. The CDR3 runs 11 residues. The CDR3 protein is CATTNTDTQYF. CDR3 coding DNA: TGTGCTACTACGAACACAGATACGCAGTATTTT.

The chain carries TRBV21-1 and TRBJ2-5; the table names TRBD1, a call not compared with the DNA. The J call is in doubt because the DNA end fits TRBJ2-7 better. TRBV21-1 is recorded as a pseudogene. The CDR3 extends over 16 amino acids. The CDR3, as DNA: TGTGCCAGCAGCCTCACCCCTACGGGACACCCCTACGAGCAGTACTTC. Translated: CASSLTPTGHPYEQYF.

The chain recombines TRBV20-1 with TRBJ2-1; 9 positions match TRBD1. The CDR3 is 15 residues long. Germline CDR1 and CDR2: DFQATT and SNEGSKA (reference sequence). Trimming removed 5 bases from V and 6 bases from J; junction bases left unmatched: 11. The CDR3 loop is CSADSGTGIGNEQFF. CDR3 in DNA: TGCAGTGCTGATTCCGGGACAGGGATCGGCAATGAGCAGTTCTTC.

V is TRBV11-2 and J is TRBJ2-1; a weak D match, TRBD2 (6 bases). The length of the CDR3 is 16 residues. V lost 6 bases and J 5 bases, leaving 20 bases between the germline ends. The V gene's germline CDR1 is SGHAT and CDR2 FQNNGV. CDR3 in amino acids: CASSHWGHGTDNEQFF. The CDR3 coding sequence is TGTGCCAGCAGTCATTGGGGTCATGGGACTGACAATGAGCAGTTCTTC.

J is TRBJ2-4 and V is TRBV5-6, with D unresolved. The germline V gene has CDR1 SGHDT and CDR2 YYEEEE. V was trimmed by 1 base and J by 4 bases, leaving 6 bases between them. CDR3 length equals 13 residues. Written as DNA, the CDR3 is TGTGCCAGCAGCTTGAGGCAGAAAAACATTCAGTACTTC. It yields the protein CASSLRQKNIQYF.

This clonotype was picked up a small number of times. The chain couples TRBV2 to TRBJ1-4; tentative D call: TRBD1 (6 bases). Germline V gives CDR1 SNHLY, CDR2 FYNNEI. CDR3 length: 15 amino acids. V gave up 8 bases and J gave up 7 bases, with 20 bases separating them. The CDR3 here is CASLGMAGDGEKLFF. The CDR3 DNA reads TGTGCCAGCCTAGGTATGGCAGGGGATGGTGAAAAACTGTTTTTT.

CDR3 nucleotide sequence: TGTGCCAGCACCCCGGGGAGAACGGACAGGCACGAGCAGTACTTC. It yields the protein CASTPGRTDRHEQYF. The gene calls are TRBV6-2 or TRBV6-3 and TRBJ2-7; 7 bases align to TRBD1. J was trimmed by 5 bases and V by 7 bases; bases with no gene match: 14. This CDR3 is built from 15 residues. Germline CDR1 is MNHEY and CDR2 is SVGEGT.

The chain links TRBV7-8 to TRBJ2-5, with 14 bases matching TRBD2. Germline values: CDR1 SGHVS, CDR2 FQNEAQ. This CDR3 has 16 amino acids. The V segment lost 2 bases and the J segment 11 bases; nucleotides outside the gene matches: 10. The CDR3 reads CASSLRGTSGSGEQYF. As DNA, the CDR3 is TGTGCCAGCAGCTTAAGGGGGACTAGCGGGAGCGGTGAGCAGTACTTC.

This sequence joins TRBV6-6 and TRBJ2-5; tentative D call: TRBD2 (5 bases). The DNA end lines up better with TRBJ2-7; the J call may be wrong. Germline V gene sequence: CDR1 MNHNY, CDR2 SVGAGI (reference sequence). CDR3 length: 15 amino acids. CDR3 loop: CASSYSLAGTYEQYF. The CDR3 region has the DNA TGTGCCAGCAGTTACTCCCTAGCTGGAACCTACGAGCAGTACTTC.

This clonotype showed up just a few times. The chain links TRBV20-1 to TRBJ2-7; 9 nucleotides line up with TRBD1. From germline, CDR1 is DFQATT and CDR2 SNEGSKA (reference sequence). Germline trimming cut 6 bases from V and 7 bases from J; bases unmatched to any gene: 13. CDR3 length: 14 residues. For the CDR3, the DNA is TGCAGTGCACCCGGGACAGTGACAGGGGGGGAGCAGTACTTC. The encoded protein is CSAPGTVTGGEQYF.

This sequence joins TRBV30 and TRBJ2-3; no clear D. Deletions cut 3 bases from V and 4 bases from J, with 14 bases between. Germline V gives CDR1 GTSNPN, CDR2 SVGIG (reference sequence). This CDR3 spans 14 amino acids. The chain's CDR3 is CAWSPLWGSDTQYF. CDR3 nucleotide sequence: TGTGCCTGGAGCCCCCTATGGGGATCAGATACGCAGTATTTT.

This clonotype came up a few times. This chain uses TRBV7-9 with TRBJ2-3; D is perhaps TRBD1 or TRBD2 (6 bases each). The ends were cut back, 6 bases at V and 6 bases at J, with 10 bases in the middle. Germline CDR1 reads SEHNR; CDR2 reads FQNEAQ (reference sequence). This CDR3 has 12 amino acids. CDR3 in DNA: TGTGCCAGCAGACAAGGGGGGGATACGCAGTATTTT. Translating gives CASRQGGDTQYF. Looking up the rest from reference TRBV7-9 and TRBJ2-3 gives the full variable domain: DTGVSQNPRHKITKRGQNVTFRCDPISEHNRLYWYRQTLGQGPEFLTYFQNEAQLEKSRLLSDRFSAERPKGSFSTLEIQRTEQGDSAMYLCASRQGGDTQYFGPGTRLTVL.

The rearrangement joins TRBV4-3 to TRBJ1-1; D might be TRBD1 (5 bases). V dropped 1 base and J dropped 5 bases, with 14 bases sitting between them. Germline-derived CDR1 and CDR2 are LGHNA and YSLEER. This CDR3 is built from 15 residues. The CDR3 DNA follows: TGCGCCAGCAGCCAAGGGCCCGGGGGGAGTACTGAAGCTTTCTTT. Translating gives CASSQGPGGSTEAFF.

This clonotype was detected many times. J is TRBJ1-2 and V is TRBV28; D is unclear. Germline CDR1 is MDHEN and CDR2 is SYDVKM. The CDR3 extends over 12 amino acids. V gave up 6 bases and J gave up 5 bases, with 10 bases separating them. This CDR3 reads CASRIRLYGYTF. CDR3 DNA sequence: TGTGCCAGCAGGATCCGCTTGTATGGCTACACCTTC.

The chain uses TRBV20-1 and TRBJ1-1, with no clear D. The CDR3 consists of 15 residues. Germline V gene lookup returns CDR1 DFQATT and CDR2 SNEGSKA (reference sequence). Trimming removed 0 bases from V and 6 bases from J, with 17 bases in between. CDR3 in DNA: TGCAGTGCTAGAGATAGGGCCGGGGTTAACTCTGAAGCTTTCTTT. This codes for CSARDRAGVNSEAFF.

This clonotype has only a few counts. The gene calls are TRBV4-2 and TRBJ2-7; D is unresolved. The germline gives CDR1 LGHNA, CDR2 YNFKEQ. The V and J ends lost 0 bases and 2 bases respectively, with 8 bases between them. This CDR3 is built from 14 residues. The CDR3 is CASSQEVGAYEQYF. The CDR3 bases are TGTGCCAGCAGCCAAGAAGTCGGAGCCTACGAGCAGTACTTC.

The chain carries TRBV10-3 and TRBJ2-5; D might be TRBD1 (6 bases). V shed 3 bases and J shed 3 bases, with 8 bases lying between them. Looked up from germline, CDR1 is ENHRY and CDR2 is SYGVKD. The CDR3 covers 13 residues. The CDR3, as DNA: TGTGCCATCAGTGAACAGGGAGAAGAGACCCAGTACTTC. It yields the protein CAISEQGEETQYF.

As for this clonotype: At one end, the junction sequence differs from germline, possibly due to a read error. CDR3 bases: TGTAGTGCTAGAGATTTGGCACGGGGGACCCAAGAGACCCAGTACTTC. Translated: CSARDLARGTQETQYF. The genes are TRBV20-1 and TRBJ2-5, with D maybe TRBD2 (6 bases). Per the germline V gene, CDR1 is DFQATT and CDR2 is SNEGSKA (reference sequence). The CDR3 is 16 amino acids.

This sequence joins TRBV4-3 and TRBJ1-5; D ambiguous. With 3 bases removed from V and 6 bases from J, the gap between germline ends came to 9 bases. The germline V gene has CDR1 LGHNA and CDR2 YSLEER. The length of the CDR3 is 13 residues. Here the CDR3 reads CASSQTWGQPQHF. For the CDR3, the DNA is TGCGCCAGCAGCCAGACATGGGGTCAGCCCCAGCATTTT.